This TCR beta chain was retrieved from a study of T cell repertoires in cytomegalovirus infection. Study information: Recently identified HLA-C-restricted CMV epitopes were used, and well-studied HLA-B-restricted CMV epitopes were used as well. Both CMV infection and a matching HLA type were indicated by public TCR beta signatures.

One entry per CDR3 protein, called by TCRdb with MiXCR from the reads. This repertoire shows 650,000 to 900,000 distinct CDR3 sequences, about 28% found once; its top ten account for around 12%. Many counts were recorded for this clonotype. As yet, its antigen is unknown. Between the trimmed V and J ends, which lost 0 bases and 7 bases, there was a span of 13 bases. Germline CDR1 is MGHRA and CDR2 is YSYEKL. CDR3 size: 16 residues. Study-level results: Identification of carriers of CMV plus the relevant HLA was performed using cumulative public TCR beta family frequency. The ex vivo response was dominated by HLA-C-restricted CMV-specific TCR beta clonotypes.

The receptor was isolated from a human donor in good health (CMV status not recorded). Some clones in this sample may be carry-over from other donors' samples. The chain combines TRBV4-1 with TRBJ1-6; possibly TRBD1 for D (5 bases). Sequences were derived from cultured CD8+ T cells from PBMCs, sampled from culture after CMV antigen stimulation. CDR3 DNA sequence: TGCGCCAGCAGCCAAGATCATCGGGGGAGGAATTCACCCCTCCACTTT. This translates into CASSQDHRGRNSPLHF.